A single sample gave rise to the 18 T cell receptor beta chains below, sequenced in a study of blood T cell repertoires in COVID-19. The repertoire was sequenced with immunoSEQ multiplex PCR; TCRdb's copy has only in-frame clones and lacks some. The sample gives roughly 300,000 clones, over 75% of which show up once; about 10% is in the top ten. Sequencing used PBMCs or T cells enriched from blood (not recorded which). Receptors originate from a woman aged 18-35 years who had recovered from COVID-19.

The chain uses TRBV19 and TRBJ2-2; no reliable D call. CDR3 length equals 13 residues. Germline V gene lookup returns CDR1 LNHDA and CDR2 SQIVND (reference sequence). V gave up 5 bases and J gave up 1 base, with 5 bases separating them. The CDR3 is CASSPQNTGELFF. The CDR3 coding sequence is TGTGCCAGTAGTCCCCAGAACACCGGGGAGCTGTTTTTT. Together with reference TRBV19 and TRBJ2-2, the CDR3 gives the full variable domain: DGGITQSPKYLFRKEGQNVTLSCEQNLNHDAMYWYRQDPGQGLRLIYYSQIVNDFQKGDIAEGYSVSREKKESFPLTVTSAQKNPTAFYLCASSPQNTGELFFGEGSRLTVL.

As for this clone: Other DNA sequences of this sample code for an identical CDR3. DNA of the CDR3: TGTGCCAGCAGCGCCTTAACAGGGGGCACTGAAGCTTTCTTT. Translating gives CASSALTGGTEAFF. This chain links TRBV9 with TRBJ1-1; the match to TRBD1 covers 8 bases. After removal of 3 bases from V and 4 bases from J, the junction contained 5 bases not matched to a gene. Per the germline V gene, CDR1 is SGDLS and CDR2 is YYNGEE. The CDR3 is 14 amino acids.

By share of the sample, this clone is medium-sized. CDR3 in amino acids: CASSPCGTSGRRTDTQYF. The CDR3 DNA follows: TGTGCCAGCAGCCCCTGCGGGACTAGCGGGAGGCGGACAGATACGCAGTATTTT. The chain has TRBV21-1 and TRBJ2-3; TRBD2, the D gene given by the table, was not confirmed from the DNA. TRBV21-1 is a pseudogene locus. The CDR3 runs to 18 residues.

This clone was found once. This rearrangement joins TRBV27 to TRBJ2-7, with TRBD2 matching 7 bases. The CDR3 runs to 17 residues. Trimming took 5 bases from V and 3 from J; bases not matched to a gene: 16. The V gene's germline CDR1 is MNHEY and CDR2 SMNVEV (reference sequence). CDR3 sequence: CASSRKAVSSGFYEQYF. As DNA, the CDR3 is TGTGCCAGCAGTCGCAAAGCGGTGTCTAGCGGTTTCTACGAGCAGTACTTC.

This sequence joins TRBV2 and TRBJ1-4; D not resolved. Germline V lookup: CDR1 SNHLY, CDR2 FYNNEI. Between the trimmed V and J ends, which lost 3 bases and 4 bases, there was a span of 9 bases. This CDR3 is 14 amino acids long. CDR3 loop: CASSEFSGNEKLFF. The CDR3 DNA reads TGTGCCAGCAGTGAGTTTAGTGGTAATGAAAAACTGTTTTTT.

CDR3 protein: CASSPGTSSYEQYF. The CDR3 DNA follows: TGTGCCAGCAGCCCCGGGACTAGCTCCTACGAGCAGTACTTC. The chain couples TRBV11-3 to TRBJ2-7; 8 positions match TRBD2. The CDR3 is 14 amino acids. Germline CDR1 and CDR2: SGHNT and YENEEA. The V and J ends lost 5 bases and 0 bases, in that order; junction bases with no gene match: 3. The whole variable domain, filled in from reference TRBV11-3 and TRBJ2-7, reads EAGVVQSPRYKIIEKKQPVAFWCNPISGHNTLYWYLQNLGQGPELLIRYENEEAVDDSQLPKDRFSAERLKGVDSTLKIQPAELGDSAVYLCASSPGTSSYEQYFGPGTRLTVT.

The chain recombines TRBV5-1 with TRBJ2-1; possible D gene TRBD1, 7 bases. Germline assignment: CDR1 SGHRS and CDR2 YFSETQ. The V end lost 4 bases, the J end lost 0 bases, and 8 bases lay between the germline ends. CDR3 length: 14 residues. The CDR3 here is CASSQGGSYNEQFF. In nucleotides, the CDR3 is TGCGCCAGCAGCCAGGGGGGCTCCTACAATGAGCAGTTCTTC.

This rearrangement joins TRBV28 to TRBJ2-7; D might be TRBD2 (6 bases). The germline V gene encodes CDR1 MDHEN and CDR2 SYDVKM. The CDR3 is 15 residues long. Trimming took off 6 bases at V and 5 bases at J, with 20 bases between the two ends. The CDR3 DNA reads as TGTGCCAGCAGCTCCGCCTCTTCAGGGAGGCACGAGCAGTACTTC. Its translation is CASSSASSGRHEQYF.

The chain couples TRBV3-1 (or the pseudogene TRBV3-2) to TRBJ2-7; 12 bases line up with TRBD2. CDR1 and CDR2 from the germline V gene are LGHDT and YNNKEL (reference sequence). The CDR3 is 17 amino acids. V was pared by 5 bases and J by 5 bases, with 13 bases of the junction left unmatched. This CDR3 reads CASSFRLAGEVRNEQYF. The CDR3 DNA reads TGTGCCAGCAGCTTCCGACTAGCGGGAGAAGTTAGGAACGAGCAGTACTTC.

This rearrangement joins TRBV7-3 to TRBJ2-1; 7 bases align to TRBD1. Trimming took 1 base from V and 6 from J; bases not matched to a gene: 6. This CDR3 comprises 15 residues. Per the germline V gene, CDR1 is SGHTA and CDR2 is FQGTGA. This CDR3 reads CASSLRDSLVNEQFF. DNA of the CDR3: TGTGCCAGCAGCTTAAGGGACAGTTTGGTCAATGAGCAGTTCTTC.

The rearrangement links TRBV24-1 to TRBJ1-5, with D tentatively TRBD1 (6 bases). Trimming stripped 12 bases from V and 4 bases from J, with 15 bases between. The CDR3 totals 13 residues. Germline loops: CDR1 KGHDR, CDR2 SFDVKD. CDR3 sequence reads: CASSGGSNQPQHF. The DNA of the CDR3 is TGTGCCTCTTCTGGGGGCTCAAATCAGCCCCAGCATTTT.

This rearrangement joins TRBV11-2 to TRBJ2-7; D not resolved. Trimming removed 5 bases at V and 5 bases at J, with 10 bases between. Germline V gene sequence: CDR1 SGHAT, CDR2 FQNNGV. The CDR3 totals 12 residues. The CDR3 is CASSAEYDEQYF. The CDR3 coding sequence is TGTGCCAGCAGCGCTGAGTACGACGAGCAGTACTTC.

The gene calls are TRBV5-1 and TRBJ2-3, with D unresolved. Trimming took 1 base from V and 4 from J, leaving 10 bases between them. The CDR3 sequence is 14 residues long. Per germline, CDR1 SGHRS and CDR2 YFSETQ. The DNA of the CDR3 is TGCGCCAGCAGCTTGTTTAGAGGATCAGATACGCAGTATTTT. This sequence encodes CASSLFRGSDTQYF.

V gene TRBV20-1 combines with J gene TRBJ2-1, with a possible D match to TRBD1 (5 bases). The CDR3 has 11 amino acids. Germline CDR1 reads DFQATT; CDR2 reads SNEGSKA (reference sequence). V shed 6 bases and J shed 7 bases, with 10 bases lying between them. CDR3: CSAYRSNEQFF. The CDR3 region has the DNA TGCAGTGCCTACAGGAGTAATGAGCAGTTCTTC.

The chain couples TRBV19 to TRBJ2-5; 10 positions match TRBD1. V was pared by 4 bases and J by 5 bases, with 7 bases of the junction left unmatched. Germline V CDR1 and CDR2: LNHDA, SQIVND (reference sequence). The CDR3 is 15 residues long. The CDR3 protein is CASSTPGTGEETQYF. DNA of the CDR3: TGTGCCAGTAGTACCCCCGGGACAGGGGAGGAGACCCAGTACTTC.

The rearrangement uses TRBV3-1 (or the pseudogene TRBV3-2) and TRBJ2-3, with TRBD1 as a possible D gene (5 bases). The length of the CDR3 is 13 residues. Per the germline V gene, CDR1 is LGHDT and CDR2 is YNNKEL (reference sequence). V was cut by 10 bases and J by 2 bases, with 13 bases left in between. CDR3 sequence reads: CATVDSNTDTQYF. CDR3 DNA sequence: TGTGCCACTGTAGACAGCAACACAGATACGCAGTATTTT.

This clone was seen just once. The chain is built from TRBV5-1 and TRBJ2-3, with a weak D call TRBD2 (6 bases). Germline CDR1 is SGHRS and CDR2 is YFSETQ. This CDR3 spans 16 amino acids. Trimming cost V 1 base and J 0 bases, with 12 bases left between them. The CDR3 protein is CASSLPGSGSTDTQYF. DNA of the CDR3: TGCGCCAGCAGCTTGCCGGGGAGCGGGAGCACAGATACGCAGTATTTT.

CDR3 loop: CSVALSGTSGRLNTQYF. DNA of the CDR3: TGCAGCGTCGCATTATCCGGGACTAGCGGGAGATTGAATACGCAGTATTTT. The V call is TRBV29-1, the J call TRBJ2-3; TRBD2 matches at 14 bases. The V and J ends lost 6 bases and 7 bases, in that order; junction bases with no gene match: 15. Germline CDR1 and CDR2: SQVTM and ANQGSEA. The CDR3 is made up of 17 amino acids.